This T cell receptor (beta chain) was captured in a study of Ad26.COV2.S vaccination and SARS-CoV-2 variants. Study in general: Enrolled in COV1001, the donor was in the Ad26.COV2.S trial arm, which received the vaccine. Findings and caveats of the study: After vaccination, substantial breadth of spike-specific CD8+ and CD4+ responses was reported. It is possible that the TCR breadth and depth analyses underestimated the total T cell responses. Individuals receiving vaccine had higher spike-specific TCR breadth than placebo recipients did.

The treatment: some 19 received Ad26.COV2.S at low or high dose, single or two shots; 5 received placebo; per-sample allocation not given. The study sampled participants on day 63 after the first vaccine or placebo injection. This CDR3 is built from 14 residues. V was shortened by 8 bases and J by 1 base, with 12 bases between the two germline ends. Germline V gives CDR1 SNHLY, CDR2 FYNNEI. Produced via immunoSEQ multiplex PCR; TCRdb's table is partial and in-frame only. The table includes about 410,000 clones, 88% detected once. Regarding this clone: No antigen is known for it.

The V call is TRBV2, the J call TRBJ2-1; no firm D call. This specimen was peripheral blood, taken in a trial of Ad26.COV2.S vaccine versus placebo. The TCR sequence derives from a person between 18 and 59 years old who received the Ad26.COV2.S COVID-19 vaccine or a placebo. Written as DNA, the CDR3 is TGTGCCAGCGAGTTGGGATTATCCTACAATGAGCAGTTCTTC. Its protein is CASELGLSYNEQFF.